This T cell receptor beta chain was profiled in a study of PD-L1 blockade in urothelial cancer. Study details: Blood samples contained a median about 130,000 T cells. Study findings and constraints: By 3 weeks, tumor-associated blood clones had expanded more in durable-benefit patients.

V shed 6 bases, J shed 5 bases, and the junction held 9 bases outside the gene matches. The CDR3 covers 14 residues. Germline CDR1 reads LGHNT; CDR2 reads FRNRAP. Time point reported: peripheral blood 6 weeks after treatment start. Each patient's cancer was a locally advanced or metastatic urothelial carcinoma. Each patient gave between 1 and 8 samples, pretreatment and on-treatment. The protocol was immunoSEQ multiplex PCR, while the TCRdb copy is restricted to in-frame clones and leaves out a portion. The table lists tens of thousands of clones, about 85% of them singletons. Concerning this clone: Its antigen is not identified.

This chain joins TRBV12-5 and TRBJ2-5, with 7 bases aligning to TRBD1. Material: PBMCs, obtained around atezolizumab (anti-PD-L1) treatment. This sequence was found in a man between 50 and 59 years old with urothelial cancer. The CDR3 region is CASGTGDVGETQYF. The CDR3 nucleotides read TGTGCTAGTGGAACAGGGGACGTTGGGGAGACCCAGTACTTC.